This T cell receptor beta chain is from a study of response to subunit inactivated influenza vaccine. TCRdb called the RT-PCR reads again in MiXCR, with one record for every CDR3 protein. The data contain a few hundred thousand distinct CDR3 sequences, 11% of them singletons. This clonotype was seen many times. Its antigen is not known. The junction departs from germline at one end; a sequencing error may be responsible. The CDR3 has 15 residues. CDR1 and CDR2 (germline): SGHRS, YFSETQ. Study-level results: Few additional T cells are recruited per seasonal influenza vaccination, authors suggested.

This clonotype was obtained from a man between 50 and 59 years old who received an inactivated influenza vaccine. This sequence joins TRBV5-1 and TRBJ2-1; D assignment may be TRBD1 or TRBD2 (5 bases each). Sequenced here: PBMCs from blood, sampled around seven weeks after vaccination. CDR3 sequence: CASSLVQGPYNEQFF. The CDR3 DNA reads TGTGCCAGCAGCTTAGTCCAGGGACCCTACAATGAGCAGTTCTTC. Using reference TRBV5-1 and TRBJ2-1 for the parts outside the CDR3, the full variable domain is KAGVTQTPRYLIKTRGQQVTLSCSPISGHRSVSWYQQTPGQGLQFLFEYFSETQRNKGNFPGRFSGRQFSNSRSEMNVSTLELGDSALYLCASSLVQGPYNEQFFGPGTRLTVL.